A single sample gave rise to the 32 T cell receptor beta chains below, sequenced in a study of blood T cell dynamics during melanoma immunotherapy (dated by TCRdb to the early 2020s). The library was generated by the immunoSEQ multiplex PCR assay. Here the immuneACCESS table is served through TCRdb, limited to in-frame sequences with V and J called. Missing clones are a known gap in these copies; in checked studies unresolved V genes cover under half, and the rest lacks a known reason. The sample table holds roughly 14,000 clones, of which around 86% were seen once. 5.5% to 7.5% of the sample is in the top ten clones. This sample's time point label indicates: pre-treatment baseline. The sample here was blood, taken from a patient treated with checkpoint blockade. These receptors were taken from a human donor with melanoma.

The rearrangement uses TRBV19 and TRBJ1-2; D gene uncertain. The V and J ends lost 3 bases and 7 bases respectively, with 12 bases between them. This CDR3 is built from 13 residues. CDR1 is LNHDA and CDR2 is SQIVND in the germline V gene (reference sequence). CDR3 region: CASSIGVRSGYTF. Written as DNA, the CDR3 is TGTGCCAGTAGTATTGGGGTCCGGAGTGGCTACACCTTC.

The chain links TRBV10-2 to TRBJ1-2; 11 nucleotides line up with TRBD1. Trimming removed 4 bases from V and 8 bases from J; junction bases left unmatched: 6. The V gene's germline CDR1 is WSHSY and CDR2 SAAADI. The CDR3 loop spans 14 amino acids. CDR3 DNA sequence: TGCGCCAGCAGTGGAGGACAGGGGGCGCGGGGCTACACCTTC. Its protein product is CASSGGQGARGYTF.

The rearrangement joins TRBV7-2 to TRBJ2-7, with 9 bases identical to TRBD1. CDR3 length equals 14 residues. Germline assignment: CDR1 SGHTA and CDR2 FQGNSA. The ends lost 5 bases at V and 4 bases at J; junction bases unmatched: 6. The CDR3 loop is CASSPVGQGYEQYV. As DNA, the CDR3 is TGTGCCAGCAGCCCGGTTGGACAGGGGTACGAGCAGTACGTC.

The V call is TRBV5-6, the J call TRBJ2-2; the D gene is possibly TRBD1 (7 bases). Trimming pared 0 bases from V and 2 bases from J, leaving 11 bases between. From germline, CDR1 is SGHDT and CDR2 YYEEEE. The length of the CDR3 is 16 residues. The CDR3: CASSLAGDSNTGELFF. For the CDR3, the DNA is TGTGCCAGCAGCTTGGCGGGGGACAGCAACACCGGGGAGCTGTTTTTT.

This rearrangement joins TRBV7-3 to TRBJ2-2, with D maybe TRBD2 (5 bases). The V gene's germline CDR1 is SGHTA and CDR2 FQGTGA. The CDR3 sequence is 13 residues long. V lost 5 bases and J lost 4, with 8 bases in between. CDR3 DNA: TGTGCCAGCAGCCCCACTAGCACCGGGGAGCTGTTTTTT. This sequence encodes CASSPTSTGELFF. The full variable domain, with the rest looked up from reference TRBV7-3 and TRBJ2-2, is GAGVSQTPSNKVTEKGKYVELRCDPISGHTALYWYRQSLGQGPEFLIYFQGTGAADDSGLPNDRFFAVRPEGSVSTLKIQRTERGDSAVYLCASSPTSTGELFFGEGSRLTVL.

The gene calls are TRBV4-3 and TRBJ2-4; unclear D gene. This CDR3 contains 13 residues. The V end lost 0 bases, the J end lost 16 bases, and 16 bases lay between the germline ends. From germline, CDR1 is LGHNA and CDR2 YSLEER. The CDR3 region is CASSQDKGAREYF. The DNA for the CDR3 is TGCGCCAGCAGCCAAGATAAAGGAGCAAGGGAATACTTC.

The chain links TRBV4-3 to TRBJ1-3; D might be TRBD1 (5 bases). The germline gives CDR1 LGHNA, CDR2 YSLEER. V lost 6 bases, J lost 0 bases, and 15 bases lay in between. The CDR3 consists of 16 residues. The CDR3 protein is CASSPREGRSGNTIYF. The CDR3 DNA sequence: TGCGCCAGCAGTCCCCGGGAGGGACGCTCTGGAAACACCATATATTTT.

V gene TRBV19 combines with J gene TRBJ1-4, with TRBD1 identical over 7 bases. The ends lost 5 bases at V and 3 bases at J; junction bases unmatched: 6. This CDR3 contains 15 residues. Per the germline V gene, CDR1 is LNHDA and CDR2 is SQIVND (reference sequence). In DNA, the CDR3 is TGTGCCAGTAGTCCTACCGGGACAGCTAATGAAAAACTGTTTTTT. Translation gives CASSPTGTANEKLFF.

The chain links TRBV6-5 to TRBJ1-4, with a weak D call TRBD1 (5 bases). V gave up 6 bases and J gave up 5 bases, with 10 bases separating them. The CDR3 loop spans 13 amino acids. The germline gives CDR1 MNHEY, CDR2 SVGAGI. As DNA, the CDR3 is TGTGCCAGCAGCCCCGGGGCCAATGAAAAACTGTTTTTT. This sequence encodes CASSPGANEKLFF.

This clone was seen just once. The chain's CDR3 is CASSLNAGGRTDTQYF. The CDR3 DNA follows: TGCGCCAGCAGCTTGAACGCGGGGGGGCGCACAGATACGCAGTATTTT. The J gene is TRBJ2-3, the V gene TRBV5-1, with 9 bases matching TRBD2. V trimming: 1 base; J trimming: 1 base; junction bases outside the gene matches: 4. Germline CDR1 SGHRS, CDR2 YFSETQ. The CDR3 extends over 16 amino acids.

The chain uses TRBV5-1 and TRBJ2-5; 10 positions agree with TRBD1. V trimming: 0 bases; J trimming: 5 bases; junction bases outside the gene matches: 4. This CDR3 region has 15 residues. Germline CDR1 and CDR2: SGHRS and YFSETQ. In DNA, the CDR3 is TGCGCCAGCAGCTTGGGGACAGGGGGTGGGGAGACCCAGTACTTC. This translates into CASSLGTGGGETQYF.

CDR3 DNA sequence: TGTGCCATTTCGGACAGGCGTAATGAAAAACTGTTTTTT. Translation gives CAISDRRNEKLFF. This chain uses TRBV6-1 with TRBJ1-4; 7 bases are shared with TRBD1. Germline V CDR1 and CDR2: MNHNS, SASEGT. Germline trimming cut 10 bases from V and 4 bases from J; bases unmatched to any gene: 6. There are 13 residues in the CDR3.

The chain employs TRBV10-3 and TRBJ1-2, with a possible D match to TRBD1 (5 bases). Trimming removed 2 bases from V and 3 bases from J, with 7 bases in between. CDR1 and CDR2 (germline): ENHRY, SYGVKD. The CDR3 totals 13 residues. CDR3 amino acids: CAISEDRYYGYTF. The CDR3 bases are TGTGCCATCAGTGAGGACAGATACTATGGCTACACCTTC.

The chain uses TRBV7-2 and TRBJ1-3, with D perhaps TRBD1 (6 bases). Trimming removed 5 bases from V and 4 bases from J, with 18 bases in between. The V gene's germline CDR1 is SGHTA and CDR2 FQGNSA. The CDR3 is 16 residues long. The CDR3 region is CASSPGGGRKGNTIYF. As DNA, the CDR3 is TGTGCCAGCAGCCCCGGGGGGGGGCGCAAAGGAAACACCATATATTTT.

The chain uses TRBV11-3 and TRBJ2-1, with D possibly being TRBD1 (9 bases). The CDR3 extends over 15 amino acids. V gave up 3 bases and J gave up 9 bases, with 18 bases separating them. Germline CDR1 SGHNT, CDR2 YENEEA. The CDR3 region is CASSFASGGQGEQFF. CDR3 sequence (DNA): TGTGCCAGCAGCTTCGCCAGCGGGGGACAGGGTGAGCAGTTCTTC. The full variable domain, completed using reference TRBV11-3 and TRBJ2-1, is EAGVVQSPRYKIIEKKQPVAFWCNPISGHNTLYWYLQNLGQGPELLIRYENEEAVDDSQLPKDRFSAERLKGVDSTLKIQPAELGDSAVYLCASSFASGGQGEQFFGPGTRLTVL.

The chain uses TRBV19 and TRBJ2-7, with 7 bases that match TRBD1. Germline values: CDR1 LNHDA, CDR2 SQIVND (reference sequence). This CDR3 has 13 amino acids. V was clipped by 8 bases and J by 6 bases; unmatched bases: 10. CDR3 in DNA: TGTGCCAGTCAGGACAGGACCGCCTTCGAGCAGTACTTC. Amino acid sequence: CASQDRTAFEQYF.

This chain links TRBV19 with TRBJ2-3; D is perhaps TRBD1 (6 bases). Germline lookup yields CDR1 LNHDA and CDR2 SQIVND (reference sequence). V shed 1 base and J shed 5 bases, with 10 bases lying between them. CDR3 length: 14 amino acids. This CDR3 reads CASSIGPGEDTQYF. As DNA, the CDR3 is TGTGCCAGTAGTATAGGCCCAGGGGAAGATACGCAGTATTTT.

This clone was recorded once. V and J are TRBV18 and TRBJ2-1; D is possibly TRBD2 (5 bases). Trimming removed 0 bases from V and 2 bases from J, with 11 bases in between. The CDR3 is made up of 16 amino acids. CDR1 is KGHSH, CDR2 LQKENI, per germline. In DNA form, the CDR3 reads TGTGCCAGCTCACCACCCGCGGGTAGAACCTACAATGAGCAGTTCTTC. This codes for CASSPPAGRTYNEQFF.

The chain recombines TRBV5-4 with TRBJ2-6; D might be TRBD1 (6 bases). Germline loops: CDR1 SGHNT, CDR2 YYREEE (reference sequence). V was cut by 4 bases and J by 0 bases, with 11 bases left in between. CDR3 length: 16 residues. CDR3 in amino acids: CASSPVGASGANVLTF. The CDR3 coding sequence is TGTGCCAGCAGCCCCGTGGGGGCCTCTGGGGCCAACGTCCTGACTTTC.

This clone has more than one count but fewer than ten. This rearrangement joins TRBV5-1 to TRBJ1-6, with 7 bases lining up with TRBD1. This CDR3 contains 17 residues. Germline V gene lookup returns CDR1 SGHRS and CDR2 YFSETQ. V shed 0 bases and J 6 bases; nucleotides not matched to a gene: 9. This CDR3 is CASSLGSRGPVNSPLHF. The CDR3 bases are TGCGCCAGCAGCTTGGGGTCTAGGGGGCCGGTTAATTCACCCCTCCACTTT.

The gene calls are TRBV5-1 and TRBJ2-2; D possibly corresponds to TRBD1 (6 bases). Germline assignment: CDR1 SGHRS and CDR2 YFSETQ. The V and J ends lost 1 base and 2 bases respectively, with 12 bases between them. The CDR3 consists of 16 residues. CDR3 loop: CASSLPGAANTGELFF. CDR3 coding DNA: TGCGCCAGCAGCTTGCCAGGGGCCGCTAACACCGGGGAGCTGTTTTTT. The whole variable domain, filled in from reference TRBV5-1 and TRBJ2-2, reads KAGVTQTPRYLIKTRGQQVTLSCSPISGHRSVSWYQQTPGQGLQFLFEYFSETQRNKGNFPGRFSGRQFSNSRSEMNVSTLELGDSALYLCASSLPGAANTGELFFGEGSRLTVL.

The CDR3 protein is CASSSGQIQMNTEAFF. The DNA of the CDR3 is TGCGCCAGCAGCTCGGGACAAATACAAATGAACACTGAAGCTTTCTTT. This chain uses TRBV5-1 with TRBJ1-1; D possibly corresponds to TRBD1 (6 bases). The V gene lost 3 bases and the J gene lost 0 bases, with 15 bases spanning the gap. The CDR3 loop spans 16 amino acids. Germline lookup yields CDR1 SGHRS and CDR2 YFSETQ.

The table lists this clone with a few counts. The chain couples TRBV6-6 to TRBJ2-1; perhaps D is TRBD1 or TRBD2 (5 bases each). The V end was cut by 8 bases, the J end by 0 bases, with 11 bases between. Germline V lookup: CDR1 MNHNY, CDR2 SVGAGI (reference sequence). The CDR3 runs to 14 residues. This CDR3 reads CASGGPSSYNEQFF. CDR3 DNA sequence: TGTGCCAGCGGGGGTCCGAGCTCCTACAATGAGCAGTTCTTC.

The chain is built from TRBV2 and TRBJ2-5; no firm D call. CDR1 and CDR2 (germline): SNHLY, FYNNEI. V dropped 3 bases and J dropped 1 base, with 3 bases sitting between them. CDR3 length: 12 amino acids. CDR3 in amino acids: CASSEFQETQYF. For the CDR3, the DNA is TGTGCCAGCAGTGAGTTCCAAGAGACCCAGTACTTC.

The CDR3 here is CASSFGGGNTDTQYF. The CDR3 DNA sequence: TGTGCCAGCAGCTTCGGCGGGGGGAACACAGATACGCAGTATTTT. The V call is TRBV7-2, the J call TRBJ2-3, with 8 bases aligning to TRBD2. With V trimmed by 3 bases and J by 2 bases, 4 bases remained unmatched. The CDR3 covers 15 residues. The germline V gene has CDR1 SGHTA and CDR2 FQGNSA.

The rearrangement joins TRBV14 to TRBJ2-3; the D is unclear. The V gene lost 6 bases and the J gene lost 0 bases, with 10 bases spanning the gap. The CDR3 runs to 14 residues. In germline, CDR1 is SGHDN, CDR2 FVKESK. The DNA for the CDR3 is TGTGCCAGCAGAAGAACAGCTAGCACAGATACGCAGTATTTT. This gives the protein CASRRTASTDTQYF.

This sequence joins TRBV6-1 and TRBJ1-1; no clear D gene. Between the trimmed V and J ends, which lost 0 bases and 1 base, there was a span of 12 bases. The CDR3 runs 16 residues. Germline CDR1 is MNHNS and CDR2 is SASEGT. The DNA for the CDR3 is TGTGCCAGCAGTGAAGCGACGAGACACCCGAACACTGAAGCTTTCTTT. The encoded protein is CASSEATRHPNTEAFF.

This chain connects TRBV2 to TRBJ2-7, with 8 bases matching TRBD1. The CDR3 length is 14 residues. The germline gives CDR1 SNHLY, CDR2 FYNNEI. The V segment lost 2 bases and the J segment 5 bases; nucleotides outside the gene matches: 5. The CDR3 DNA reads as TGTGCCAGCAGTGAACGGACAGGGCTAGACGAGCAGTACTTC. The encoded protein is CASSERTGLDEQYF.

The rearrangement uses TRBV5-1 and TRBJ2-5, with D possibly TRBD2 on 7 matching bases. The CDR3 is made up of 15 amino acids. CDR1 is SGHRS, CDR2 YFSETQ, per germline. Trimming left V 1 base short and J 5 bases short, with 15 bases between. CDR3 loop: CASSLFGGAWETQYF. CDR3 nucleotide sequence: TGCGCCAGCAGCTTGTTTGGGGGGGCCTGGGAGACCCAGTACTTC.

The J gene is TRBJ1-6, the V gene TRBV9; 7 bases are a match to TRBD1. The ends lost 0 bases at V and 10 bases at J; junction bases unmatched: 13. Germline CDR1 and CDR2: SGDLS and YYNGEE. The CDR3 spans 17 residues. This CDR3 reads CASSVDARGFSGSPLHF. The CDR3 DNA follows: TGTGCCAGCAGCGTAGATGCCAGGGGGTTCAGTGGGTCACCCCTCCACTTT.

The J gene is TRBJ1-1, the V gene TRBV19; D is unclear. Germline V gives CDR1 LNHDA, CDR2 SQIVND (reference sequence). CDR3 length: 13 residues. The V end lost 3 bases, the J end lost 3 bases, and 8 bases lay between the germline ends. CDR3 protein: CASSINRDTEAFF. DNA of the CDR3: TGTGCCAGTAGTATCAACCGGGACACTGAAGCTTTCTTT.

The chain combines TRBV7-2 with TRBJ2-2, with D hard to call. In germline, CDR1 is SGHTA, CDR2 FQGNSA. The CDR3 sequence is 15 residues long. V was shortened by 3 bases and J by 2 bases, with 10 bases between the two germline ends. CDR3 amino acids: CASSLQRINTGELFF. The CDR3 DNA reads TGTGCCAGCAGCTTGCAAAGGATCAACACCGGGGAGCTGTTTTTT.